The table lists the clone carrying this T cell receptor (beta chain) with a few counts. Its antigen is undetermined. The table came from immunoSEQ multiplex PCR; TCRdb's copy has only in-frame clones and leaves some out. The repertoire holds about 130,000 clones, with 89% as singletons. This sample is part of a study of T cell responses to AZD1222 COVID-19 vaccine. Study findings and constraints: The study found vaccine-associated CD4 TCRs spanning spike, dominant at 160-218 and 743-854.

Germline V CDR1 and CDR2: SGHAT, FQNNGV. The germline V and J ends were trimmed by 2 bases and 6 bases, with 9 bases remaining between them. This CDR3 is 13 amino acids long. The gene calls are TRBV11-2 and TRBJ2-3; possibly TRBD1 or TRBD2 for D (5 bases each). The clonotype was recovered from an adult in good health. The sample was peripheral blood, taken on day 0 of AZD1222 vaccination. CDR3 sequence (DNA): TGTGCCAGCAGCTTACGGGGCCAGGATACGCAGTATTTT. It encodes CASSLRGQDTQYF.